This T cell receptor (beta chain) is from a study of blood T cells in healthy people across ages. CDR3 length: 11 residues. From germline, CDR1 is MDHEN and CDR2 SYDVKM. A sample-barcoded 5' primer and a J-beta primer mix were used in a second PCR of about 7 to 12 cycles. TCRdb ran MiXCR on the 5' RACE reads and lists one entry per CDR3 protein. The sample holds approximately 800,000 distinct CDR3 sequences, about 55% seen once. In the case of this clonotype: The junction differs from germline at one of its ends, possibly a read error.

V and J are TRBV28 and TRBJ1-2; D is undetermined. The material sequenced was blood. The TCR originated in an older man in good health. The CDR3 bases are TGTGCCAGCTTAAGCCGATATGGCCACACCTTC. Its translation is CASLSRYGHTF.